This T cell receptor (beta chain) was sequenced for a study of blood T cell repertoires in COVID-19. With 1 base removed from V and 0 bases from J, the gap between germline ends came to 4 bases. Germline values: CDR1 SGHAT, CDR2 FQNNGV. The CDR3 sequence is 13 residues long. The repertoire was sequenced with immunoSEQ multiplex PCR; TCRdb's copy has only in-frame clones and lacks some. The sample has approximately 300,000 clones; more than 85% are singletons. Living in 20 to 30 US areas, the participants were between roughly 18 and 95 years of age. Cohort 3 recovery required two negative PCRs, clearance, or symptom resolution.

The rearrangement links TRBV11-2 to TRBJ2-7; no reliable D call. The sequenced material came from PBMCs or T cells enriched from blood (not recorded which). The TCR was taken from a woman in her 30s who had recovered from COVID-19. CDR3 in DNA: TGTGCCAGCAGCTTAGGTAGCTCCTACGAGCAGTACTTC. Encoded protein: CASSLGSSYEQYF.